This T cell receptor (beta chain) was recorded in a study of tissue T cells after allogeneic stem cell transplantation. Study-level information: Steroid-refractory graft-versus-host disease after allogeneic hematopoietic cell transplant qualified adults for prospective research-autopsy enrollment. All graft-versus-host disease patients had gastrointestinal involvement and received several lines of directed therapy. Study conclusions and caveats: Blood and spleen captured only part of the tissue TCR repertoire. Few T cell clones were shared across patients, but motif clusters showed tissue-specific shared signatures.

Germline CDR1 reads MNHEY; CDR2 reads SMNVEV (reference sequence). With 5 bases clipped from V and 0 bases from J, the junction kept 13 bases outside the gene matches. This CDR3 contains 19 residues. With respect to this clone: Its antigen is not identified.

Profiled with immunoSEQ multiplex PCR; TCRdb holds only in-frame clones, not every one. The sample shows about 42,000 clones, roughly 89% of them seen only once. This chain joins TRBV27 and TRBJ2-1, with 10 nucleotides matching TRBD1. The TCR sequence derives from a woman between 35 and 70 years old who later had graft-versus-host disease after an allogeneic stem cell transplant. Sequenced material: blood, taken before transplantation. The CDR3 sequence: CASSHRQGAGGSSYNEQFF. The DNA of the CDR3 is TGTGCCAGCAGTCACAGACAGGGGGCCGGCGGGAGCTCCTACAATGAGCAGTTCTTC.